These 9 T cell receptor beta chains came from one sample sequenced in a study of cytomegalovirus exposure and HLA in healthy donors. PCR used 60 Vbeta primers and 13 Jbeta primers. Here immunoSEQ multiplex PCR was the method, and the copy in TCRdb shows in-frame clones only, minus some. This sample contains just over 150,000 clones. The specimen sequenced was PBMCs. All receptors come from a woman aged 60-75 years in good health and CMV-seronegative.

The chain has TRBV27 and TRBJ1-2, with a possible D match to TRBD1 (6 bases). The CDR3 is 13 amino acids. The V and J ends lost 5 bases and 7 bases respectively, with 14 bases between them. Germline CDR1 is MNHEY and CDR2 is SMNVEV (reference sequence). The CDR3 DNA reads as TGTGCCAGCAGTCCCGAGGGGGTGGGTGGCTACACCTTC. This codes for CASSPEGVGGYTF.

The chain links TRBV6-1 to TRBJ2-3; 7 bases are a match to TRBD2. V dropped 7 bases and J dropped 4; count of bases not matched to a gene: 8. The CDR3 has 14 residues. Germline V gene data show CDR1 as MNHNS and CDR2 as SASEGT. In DNA form, the CDR3 reads TGTGCCAGCATAAGCGGGATGGTTGCAGATACGCAGTATTTT. Amino acid sequence: CASISGMVADTQYF.

The V gene is TRBV7-9, the J gene TRBJ2-7, with D perhaps matching TRBD2 (5 bases). Trimming left V 2 bases short and J 3 bases short, with 14 bases between. This CDR3 contains 15 residues. Germline V gene data show CDR1 as SEHNR and CDR2 as FQNEAQ (reference sequence). Written as DNA, the CDR3 is TGTGCCAGCAGCTTAACCCAAGCGGCTTACTACGAGCAGTACTTC. Translated, it gives CASSLTQAAYYEQYF.

The gene calls are TRBV18 and TRBJ2-7; 9 bases align to TRBD2. Unmatched junction bases numbered 4, after V lost 2 bases and J lost 2 bases. The CDR3 length is 15 residues. From germline, CDR1 is KGHSH and CDR2 LQKENI. The CDR3 loop is CASSPSAGGPYEQYF. CDR3 DNA sequence: TGTGCCAGCTCACCAAGTGCGGGGGGGCCCTACGAGCAGTACTTC.

The V and J genes are TRBV30 and TRBJ1-2; 9 positions match TRBD1. CDR3 size: 14 residues. V was pared by 5 bases and J by 8 bases, with 12 bases of the junction left unmatched. CDR1 and CDR2 (germline): GTSNPN, SVGIG (reference sequence). CDR3 bases: TGTGCCTGGGAGGACAGGGGATCCCTCTCCGGCTACACCTTC. This sequence encodes CAWEDRGSLSGYTF.

The J gene is TRBJ2-1, the V gene TRBV10-1; 12 nucleotides align to TRBD2. CDR3 length: 17 residues. Germline CDR1 and CDR2: WNHNN and SYGVQD (reference sequence). V shed 3 bases, J shed 4 bases, and the junction held 7 bases outside the gene matches. DNA for the CDR3: TGCGCCAGCAGTGAACTAGCGGGAGGAGTACCTTACAATGAGCAGTTCTTC. Translating gives CASSELAGGVPYNEQFF.

The rearrangement links TRBV5-1 to TRBJ1-1; 11 bases are a match to TRBD1. The CDR3 is made up of 16 amino acids. Unmatched junction bases numbered 8, after V lost 4 bases and J lost 3 bases. Germline CDR1 SGHRS, CDR2 YFSETQ. The DNA of the CDR3 is TGCGCCAGCAGCAGCACCGGACAGGGGGCGTACACTGAAGCTTTCTTT. This gives the protein CASSSTGQGAYTEAFF.

The J gene is TRBJ2-7, the V gene TRBV7-2; D might be TRBD2 (6 bases). Trimming took off 5 bases at V and 3 bases at J, with 14 bases between the two ends. CDR1 is SGHTA and CDR2 is FQGNSA in the germline V gene. This CDR3 contains 14 residues. The CDR3 DNA reads as TGTGCCAGCAGCCCACGGGGACTGATCTACGAGCAGTACTTC. The encoded protein is CASSPRGLIYEQYF. Together with reference TRBV7-2 and TRBJ2-7, the CDR3 gives the full variable domain: GAGVSQSPSNKVTEKGKDVELRCDPISGHTALYWYRQSLGQGLEFLIYFQGNSAPDKSGLPSDRFSAERTGGSVSTLTIQRTQQEDSAVYLCASSPRGLIYEQYFGPGTRLTVT.

The J gene is TRBJ2-2, the V gene TRBV12-5; tentative D call: TRBD1 (6 bases). The CDR3 has 15 residues. Trimming left V 2 bases short and J 4 bases short, with 11 bases between. The germline V gene encodes CDR1 LGHNT and CDR2 FRNRAP. The CDR3 coding sequence is TGTGCTAGTGGTTTGATGGGGGCGGGCACCGGGGAGCTGTTTTTT. It specifies CASGLMGAGTGELFF.